The sequence of this TCR beta chain was determined in a study of CD8+CD57+ T cells in acquired aplastic anemia (dated by TCRdb to 2016 to 2019). Background for the entire study: DNA extracted from sorted CD4+ and CD8+ cells had a mean of roughly 3 ug, with a range of roughly 0.17 to 27.4 ug. For healthy donor samples, the average read count was around 10 million for CD4+ cells and roughly 11 million for CD8+ cells.

The study deep-sequenced TCR repertoires of sorted CD4+ and CD8+ blood T cells from severe aplastic anemia patients and healthy subjects. Ficoll-Paque density gradient centrifugation was used to isolate peripheral blood mononuclear cells. Before DNA extraction, CD4+ and CD8+ T cells were sorted with FACS or magnetic beads. Genomic DNA served as template for TCR beta VDJ combination and CDR3 sequence profiling. An Illumina HiSeq 2000 was used for TCR repertoire sequencing. The source study handled its data this way. Repertoires were assessed using TRBV/TRBJ rearrangement plots, CDR3 size and DJ length profiles, and Simpson's diversity index. Whichever DNA sequence was most abundant in the deep sequencing data was defined as the immunodominant clone. CDR3 amino acid sequences were checked for sharing across subjects and were also compared against the VDJdb database and published repertoires. Using fastp trimming at Q25 and MiXCR clonotype assembly, TCRdb reanalyzed the public sequencing data and kept in-frame beta chains. Under each unique CDR3 protein, matching rows form one entry showing the most common genes and DNA. V and J calls and clone size were set by TCRdb, not the authors. This sample lists about 220,000 distinct CDR3 sequences; roughly 35% were detected once. The top ten clonotypes cover 0.95% to 1.3% of the sample.

On the study overall, not on this receptor specifically: Although some 28 CD8+ CDR3 sequences were shared by patients and controls, these sequences appeared highly expressed in patients and within the immunodominant clones of patients. Patients and healthy controls showed no significant difference in CD8+ Simpson's diversity (P=0.060).

Trimming removed 3 bases from V and 5 bases from J, leaving 17 bases between the germline ends. The CDR3, cysteine through phenylalanine, is 16 amino acids long. CDR3 DNA only is kept here, 48 bases in frame from base 1. From the germline V gene, CDR1 is MNHEY and CDR2 is SVGAGI. This clonotype was detected a few times. No antigen is known for it. Base-call qualities are not available, and no considerably larger clone is one nucleotide away. The clonotype was recovered from a human donor in good health, serving as a control. The specimen sequenced was sorted CD4+, CD8+, or CD8+CD57+ T cells (not recorded which) from PBMCs. The sequence is built from TRBV6-5 and TRBJ1-3, with TRBD1 as a weak D call on 5 bases. CDR3 region: CASSYRAGGVRNTIYF. The base sequence is TGTGCCAGCAGTTATCGGGCGGGAGGGGTGAGAAACACCATATATTTT.